This TCR beta chain was obtained from a study of cytomegalovirus exposure and HLA in healthy donors. Study-wide results and caveats: A later look showed TCR association rates differing by HLA locus, highest for DRB1 and lowest for HLA-C. In a later analysis, most CMV-associated TCR beta chains appeared HLA-restricted.

Turning to this clone: What it recognizes is unknown.

The PCR had 60 Vbeta and 13 Jbeta primers. Profiling relied on immunoSEQ multiplex PCR, and the TCRdb table lists in-frame clones only, not all of them. This sample carries around 200,000 clones, just under 85% of them seen once, and the ten largest clones take roughly 0.58%. The CDR3 loop spans 14 amino acids. With 4 bases removed from V and 1 base from J, the gap between germline ends came to 9 bases. Germline V lookup: CDR1 MNHEY, CDR2 SMNVEV (reference sequence). Sequenced material: PBMCs. The sequence was collected from a middle-aged woman in good health and CMV-seronegative. The gene calls are TRBV27 and TRBJ2-3; weak D call: TRBD1 (5 bases). The CDR3 sequence is CASSSGWGTDTQYF. The DNA of the CDR3 is TGTGCCAGCAGTTCAGGGTGGGGCACAGATACGCAGTATTTT.